The 31 T cell receptor beta chains below all came from one sample that was sequenced in a study of response to subunit inactivated influenza vaccine. TCRdb re-derived calls from the RT-PCR reads in MiXCR, one entry per CDR3 protein. The table has a few hundred thousand distinct CDR3 sequences, 21% seen once. This sample comprised PBMCs from blood, obtained less than 22 months after vaccination. These receptors all come from a man between 50 and 70 years old who received an inactivated influenza vaccine.

In its sample, this clonotype was seen a few times. At one boundary the junction diverges from the germline segment, which might be a read error. This chain uses TRBV7-7 with TRBJ1-4; no clear D. CDR1 is SSHAT and CDR2 is FNYEAQ in the germline V gene (reference sequence). The CDR3 spans 16 residues. The CDR3 bases are TGTGCTAGCAGCCCCGGGCCGGCAGGAGATAATGAAAAACTGTTTTTT. Protein sequence: CASSPGPAGDNEKLFF.

This clonotype was seen only a few times. The chain couples TRBV15 to TRBJ1-1, with D hard to call. Trimming cost V 0 bases and J 3 bases, with 8 bases left between them. From germline, CDR1 is LNHNV and CDR2 YYDKDF (reference sequence). The CDR3 has 14 residues. The CDR3 loop reads CATSRDGGYTEAFF. The CDR3 DNA reads TGTGCCACCAGCAGAGATGGAGGGTACACTGAAGCTTTCTTT.

CDR3 protein: CASSLDPGEKLFF. CDR3 coding DNA: TGTGCCAGCAGCTTAGATCCGGGTGAAAAACTGTTTTTT. V and J are TRBV7-2 and TRBJ1-4; no definite D call. With 1 base removed from V and 7 bases from J, the gap between germline ends came to 7 bases. The CDR3 consists of 13 residues. Germline V gene sequence: CDR1 SGHTA, CDR2 FQGNSA. The whole variable domain, filled in from reference TRBV7-2 and TRBJ1-4, reads GAGVSQSPSNKVTEKGKDVELRCDPISGHTALYWYRQSLGQGLEFLIYFQGNSAPDKSGLPSDRFSAERTGGSVSTLTIQRTQQEDSAVYLCASSLDPGEKLFFGSGTQLSVL.

V is TRBV19 and J is TRBJ2-1; possibly TRBD2 for D (6 bases). The CDR3 extends over 14 amino acids. Germline V gene data show CDR1 as LNHDA and CDR2 as SQIVND (reference sequence). Trimming removed 10 bases from V and 6 bases from J, with 19 bases in between. CDR3 protein: CATSATGESNEQFF. The CDR3 coding sequence is TGTGCCACCTCCGCGACGGGAGAGTCCAATGAGCAGTTCTTC.

A remark on this clonotype: The final CDR3 position lacks the conserved phenylalanine or tryptophan, pointing to a likely read error. The genes are TRBV25-1 and TRBJ1-1; no clear D gene. The V gene's germline CDR1 is MGHDK and CDR2 SYGVNS. The CDR3 is 14 residues long. The germline V and J ends were trimmed by 4 bases and 1 base, with 10 bases remaining between them. The CDR3 DNA reads as TGTGCCAGCAGTGCGGGCAGACCGAACACTGAAGCTTTCATT. Its protein product is CASSAGRPNTEAFI.

This clonotype was detected a few times. The V gene is TRBV6-5, the J gene TRBJ1-3; D is uncertain. V gave up 3 bases and J gave up 0 bases, with 9 bases separating them. Germline assignment: CDR1 MNHEY and CDR2 SVGAGI. CDR3 length equals 15 residues. CDR3 amino acids: CASSYRRDSGNTIYF. CDR3 bases: TGTGCCAGCAGTTATCGGAGGGACTCTGGAAACACCATATATTTT.

This clonotype was seen at least ten times. The chain combines TRBV7-2 with TRBJ1-2, with D unclear. V was cut by 3 bases and J by 8 bases, with 7 bases left in between. This CDR3 spans 11 amino acids. Germline lookup yields CDR1 SGHTA and CDR2 FQGNSA. The chain's CDR3 is CASSLGKGYTF. The CDR3 DNA is TGTGCCAGCAGCTTGGGGAAAGGCTACACCTTC.

This clonotype was picked up a small number of times. The V and J genes are TRBV5-4 and TRBJ1-1; D gene ambiguous. Germline values: CDR1 SGHNT, CDR2 YYREEE (reference sequence). Trimming took off 4 bases at V and 6 bases at J, with 10 bases between the two ends. This CDR3 is built from 12 residues. CDR3 sequence reads: CASSLHSAEAFF. As DNA, the CDR3 is TGTGCCAGCAGCCTCCACAGCGCTGAAGCTTTCTTT.

This clonotype was detected a few times. The V gene is TRBV11-2, the J gene TRBJ2-7; 12 bases match TRBD2. V gave up 1 base and J gave up 1 base; unmatched junction bases: 14. Germline V CDR1 and CDR2: SGHAT, FQNNGV. The CDR3 consists of 20 residues. The CDR3: CASSLVAPGLAGPASYEQYF. CDR3 nucleotide sequence: TGTGCCAGCAGCTTAGTAGCCCCGGGACTAGCGGGTCCGGCGTCCTACGAGCAGTACTTC.

This chain joins TRBV7-2 and TRBJ1-1; no firm D call. Trimming cost V 1 base and J 8 bases, with 11 bases left between them. Germline CDR1 SGHTA, CDR2 FQGNSA. This CDR3 has 13 amino acids. The DNA for the CDR3 is TGTGCCAGCAGCTTAGTAAACGGTTACGAAGCTTTCTTT. Its protein product is CASSLVNGYEAFF.

Only a few counts were recorded for this clonotype. J is TRBJ1-1 and V is TRBV12-3 or TRBV12-4; 8 bases are a match to TRBD1. This CDR3 has 13 residues. Trimming took 2 bases from V and 7 from J; bases not matched to a gene: 3. The CDR3 loop reads CASSLFGQGEAFF. CDR3 sequence (DNA): TGTGCCAGCAGTTTATTCGGACAGGGTGAAGCTTTCTTT.

The chain recombines TRBV7-2 with TRBJ2-7; D gene unclear. CDR1 and CDR2 from the germline V gene are SGHTA and FQGNSA. Trimming removed 0 bases at V and 10 bases at J, with 7 bases between. The CDR3 is 11 residues long. CDR3 DNA: TGTGCCAGCAGCTTAGCCGACAATCAGTACTTC. This sequence encodes CASSLADNQYF.

The chain carries TRBV5-1 and TRBJ2-1; D possibly corresponds to TRBD1 (6 bases). This CDR3 spans 17 amino acids. Per germline, CDR1 SGHRS and CDR2 YFSETQ. Trimming left V 4 bases short and J 4 bases short, with 21 bases between. The CDR3 sequence is CASSIQLTAQGYNEQFF. CDR3 sequence (DNA): TGCGCCAGCAGCATACAATTGACAGCCCAGGGGTACAATGAGCAGTTCTTC.

The J gene is TRBJ2-3, the V gene TRBV11-3; 7 positions agree with TRBD1. Germline V lookup: CDR1 SGHNT, CDR2 YENEEA. The junction had 8 bases not matched to a gene; V was cut back by 5 bases and J by 9 bases. The CDR3 contains 13 residues. The CDR3 DNA sequence: TGTGCCAGCAGCGTTGACAGGGTAGAAACGCAGTATTTT. Amino acids: CASSVDRVETQYF.

This clonotype has only a few counts. The chain combines TRBV20-1 with TRBJ1-1, with a weak D call TRBD1 (6 bases). CDR1 is DFQATT and CDR2 is SNEGSKA in the germline V gene (reference sequence). Trimming cost V 1 base and J 5 bases, with 11 bases left between them. This CDR3 contains 13 residues. The CDR3 DNA sequence: TGCAGTGCTAGAGTGGCAGGGGTAACTGAAGCTTTCTTT. Residues: CSARVAGVTEAFF.

This clonotype was found a few times. The CDR3 DNA reads as TGTGCCACCAGCAGAGAAAACCTTAATCAGCCCCAGCATTTT. Amino acid sequence: CATSRENLNQPQHF. The chain has TRBV15 and TRBJ1-5; D not resolved. Trimming removed 0 bases from V and 4 bases from J, with 7 bases in between. CDR1 and CDR2 (germline): LNHNV, YYDKDF (reference sequence). This CDR3 region has 14 residues.

The chain links TRBV5-6 to TRBJ1-5, with 10 nucleotides matching TRBD1. This CDR3 spans 17 amino acids. Trimming at V came to 2 bases and at J to 0 bases, leaving 5 bases not matched to a gene. Germline V gives CDR1 SGHDT, CDR2 YYEEEE. The CDR3 protein is CASSFGTGAYSNQPQHF. The CDR3 bases are TGTGCCAGCAGCTTCGGGACAGGGGCCTATAGCAATCAGCCCCAGCATTTT. Looking up the rest from reference TRBV5-6 and TRBJ1-5 gives the full variable domain: DAGVTQSPTHLIKTRGQQVTLRCSPKSGHDTVSWYQQALGQGPQFIFQYYEEEERQRGNFPDRFSGHQFPNYSSELNVNALLLGDSALYLCASSFGTGAYSNQPQHFGDGTRLSIL.

This clonotype was counted between two and nine times. J is TRBJ2-7 and V is TRBV27; 8 bases are a match to TRBD1. The CDR3 has 16 amino acids. CDR1 is MNHEY, CDR2 SMNVEV, per germline (reference sequence). The V segment lost 2 bases and the J segment 5 bases; nucleotides outside the gene matches: 11. The CDR3 here is CASSLVGQGSSDEQYF. The CDR3, as DNA: TGTGCCAGCAGTTTAGTAGGACAGGGTTCATCGGACGAGCAGTACTTC.

The CDR3 loop is CASRRQGRNQPQHF. In nucleotides, the CDR3 is TGTGCCAGCAGGCGACAGGGTCGCAATCAGCCCCAGCATTTT. The chain is built from TRBV6-1 and TRBJ1-5; TRBD1 aligns across 7 bases. This CDR3 contains 14 residues. V gave up 6 bases and J gave up 2 bases; unmatched junction bases: 4. Germline CDR1 is MNHNS and CDR2 is SASEGT.

This clonotype turned up a few times. J is TRBJ1-1 and V is TRBV28; 7 bases are a match to TRBD1. Germline CDR1 reads MDHEN; CDR2 reads SYDVKM. The V gene end was trimmed by 4 bases and the J gene end by 2 bases; junction bases not matched to a gene: 13. The CDR3 contains 17 residues. The CDR3 reads CASSSLQGWMKNTEAFF. CDR3 nucleotide sequence: TGTGCCAGCAGTTCTTTACAGGGGTGGATGAAAAACACTGAAGCTTTCTTT.

The chain employs TRBV29-1 and TRBJ2-3, with TRBD2 identical over 13 bases. Germline CDR1 SQVTM, CDR2 ANQGSEA. CDR3 length: 15 amino acids. Trimming at V came to 1 base and at J to 6 bases, leaving 4 bases not matched to a gene. The CDR3 is CSVEGTSGGPDTQYF. Written as DNA, the CDR3 is TGCAGCGTTGAAGGGACTAGCGGGGGCCCTGATACGCAGTATTTT.

This clonotype was seen a handful of times. This chain connects TRBV18 to TRBJ2-5; 7 bases map to TRBD1. The CDR3 has 17 residues. Trimming took 4 bases from V and 7 from J; bases not matched to a gene: 18. Germline V gene data show CDR1 as KGHSH and CDR2 as LQKENI. The CDR3 coding sequence is TGTGCCAGCTCACGGCCCGGAGCAGGGGGATTTGGATGGACCCAGTACTTC. Its translation is CASSRPGAGGFGWTQYF.

This clonotype was counted many times. The chain has TRBV15 and TRBJ1-1, with D unresolved. This CDR3 is built from 15 residues. Germline V gene lookup returns CDR1 LNHNV and CDR2 YYDKDF (reference sequence). Trimming removed 0 bases at V and 1 base at J, with 9 bases between. The CDR3 loop is CATSRDRVPNTEAFF. The CDR3 DNA reads TGTGCCACCAGCAGAGACCGGGTGCCGAACACTGAAGCTTTCTTT.

V and J are TRBV7-9 and TRBJ2-5, with TRBD2 matching 14 bases. V shed 8 bases and J 3 bases; nucleotides not matched to a gene: 11. This CDR3 has 17 residues. Per the germline V gene, CDR1 is SEHNR and CDR2 is FQNEAQ (reference sequence). CDR3 DNA: TGTGCCAGCGGCCCTGGGCCGGGACTAGCGGGGGAAGAGACCCAGTACTTC. This gives the protein CASGPGPGLAGEETQYF.

This clonotype was found a few times. This chain uses TRBV7-3 with TRBJ1-5; no clear D. This CDR3 region has 13 residues. The germline V and J ends were trimmed by 5 bases and 7 bases, with 12 bases remaining between them. Germline CDR1 and CDR2: SGHTA and FQGTGA. The CDR3 here is CASSRGFGQPQHF. The CDR3, as DNA: TGTGCCAGCAGCCGGGGTTTTGGCCAGCCCCAGCATTTT.

The chain joins TRBV5-3 to TRBJ2-4, with 8 positions matching TRBD1. TRBV5-3 qualifies as an ORF whose function is uncertain. The CDR3 consists of 16 residues. The ends lost 2 bases at V and 0 bases at J; junction bases unmatched: 4. The CDR3 here is CARSFHRGIAKNIQYF. In DNA, the CDR3 is TGTGCCAGAAGCTTTCACAGGGGGATAGCCAAAAACATTCAGTACTTC.

This sequence joins TRBV7-2 and TRBJ1-5; tentatively, D is TRBD1 (5 bases). Germline V gene sequence: CDR1 SGHTA, CDR2 FQGNSA. Trimming took off 1 base at V and 1 base at J, with 11 bases between the two ends. The CDR3 contains 16 residues. In DNA form, the CDR3 reads TGTGCCAGCAGCTTAGGGCGCGGGGCAAGCAATCAGCCCCAGCATTTT. This translates into CASSLGRGASNQPQHF.

The chain combines TRBV12-3 or TRBV12-4 with TRBJ1-5; D unclear. The CDR3 contains 14 residues. V lost 4 bases to trimming and J lost 1 base, with 8 bases between them. The CDR3 nucleotides read TGTGCCAGCAGTTCCCCGTGGAGCAATCAGCCCCAGCATTTT. Protein sequence: CASSSPWSNQPQHF.

This clonotype turned up a few times. The chain recombines TRBV24-1 with TRBJ2-5; D is possibly TRBD2 (6 bases). V was trimmed by 0 bases and J by 5 bases, leaving 12 bases between them. This CDR3 spans 15 amino acids. CDR1 is KGHDR and CDR2 is SFDVKD in the germline V gene. For the CDR3, the DNA is TGTGCCACCAGTGATTTGACGGGTGGAGGGGAGACCCAGTACTTC. This codes for CATSDLTGGGETQYF.

V and J are TRBV7-2 and TRBJ2-1, with no clear D. V was shortened by 1 base and J by 8 bases, with 12 bases between the two germline ends. The CDR3 spans 14 residues. Germline V lookup: CDR1 SGHTA, CDR2 FQGNSA. In DNA form, the CDR3 reads TGTGCCAGCAGCTTAGAAGTAGTTTCGGATGAGCAGTTCTTC. Residues: CASSLEVVSDEQFF.

J is TRBJ1-1 and V is TRBV6-2 or TRBV6-3; no clear D gene. The CDR3 contains 15 residues. Germline CDR1 reads MNHEY; CDR2 reads SVGEGT. V dropped 2 bases and J dropped 4 bases, with 14 bases sitting between them. The CDR3 sequence: CASSYSGTAGTEAFF. In DNA, the CDR3 is TGTGCCAGCAGTTACAGTGGCACCGCGGGCACTGAAGCTTTCTTT.